This section outlines one T cell receptor beta chain sequence together with its context. Its target is unknown. The data are from a study of cytomegalovirus exposure and HLA in healthy donors. Study results and limitations: In the analysis, some V segments, TRBV6-2 and TRBV6-3 included, were excluded as indistinguishable. Earlier results showed most TCR beta V segments being productive about 87% or about 30% of the time. It was taken for granted in presence/absence analyses that sequencing depth across donors was roughly uniform.

The junction had 8 bases not matched to a gene; V was cut back by 1 base and J by 6 bases. This CDR3 has 16 residues. Per the germline V gene, CDR1 is MNHNY and CDR2 is SVGAGI (reference sequence). The PCR ran on 60 Vbeta and 13 Jbeta primers. Sequenced by immunoSEQ multiplex PCR; TCRdb stores in-frame clones only, minus some. The sample lists about 91,000 clones, 86% occurring once. The sequencing sample was made of PBMCs. The receptor was derived from a man between 25 and 39 years old in good health and CMV-seropositive. The chain couples TRBV6-6 to TRBJ2-3; 9 bases fit TRBD2. This chain's CDR3 is CASSYLGTSSSDTQYF. Here the CDR3 DNA reads TGTGCCAGCAGTTACTTAGGGACTAGCTCTTCCGATACGCAGTATTTT.